This T cell receptor (beta chain) stems from a study of cytomegalovirus exposure and HLA in healthy donors. Study context: Ancestry clustering placed around 81% of 300 to 400 genotyped donors in the Caucasian-associated cluster.

Study-wide results and caveats: Later on, a genetic analysis was performed. It linked a missense variant in DCLRE1C with V- and J-gene trimming of TCR beta. Researchers reported in a later analysis that common viral pathogens appeared linked to several top clusters.

The PCR was carried out with 60 Vbeta primers and 13 Jbeta primers. Sequencing was performed with immunoSEQ multiplex PCR; in TCRdb, only in-frame clones are kept and a portion is missing. The table records some 140,000 clones, 73% of them present only once. With regard to this clone: The antigen remains unidentified.

V lost 2 bases and J lost 0, with 8 bases in between. CDR1 SGHRS and CDR2 YFSETQ come from the germline V gene. This CDR3 region has 14 residues. The chain is built from TRBV5-1 and TRBJ1-1; D is possibly TRBD1 (5 bases). Input material: PBMCs. The TCR sequence derives from a middle-aged woman in good health and CMV-seronegative. The CDR3 loop reads CASSFGGLNTEAFF. Written as DNA, the CDR3 is TGCGCCAGCAGCTTCGGGGGTTTGAACACTGAAGCTTTCTTT.